This T cell receptor beta chain stems from a study of T cells in Graves' hyperthyroidism and ophthalmopathy (dated by TCRdb to the late 2010s). General notes on the study: To identify TCR V-J signatures that set the groups apart, the researchers used a discovery cohort of 100 patients, made up of under 45 with Graves' ophthalmopathy and some 55 with stable Graves' hyperthyroidism. Prospective prediction of ophthalmopathy was tested in an independent validation cohort of 18 to 20 hyperthyroidism patients and some 17 patients who later progressed to ophthalmopathy. The approximately 90 discovery patients were randomly split 7:3 into training and test sets. The study also compared thyroid tissue and blood T-cell repertoires from five or six Graves' hyperthyroidism patients. After sampling, hyperthyroidism patients received methimazole starting at 30 mg daily, and ophthalmopathy patients received high-dose intravenous methylprednisolone. The paper describes TCR Vbeta CDR3 sequencing of 135 peripheral blood samples, made up of 43 ophthalmopathy patients, around 78 hyperthyroidism patients and around 17 progressor patients.

What the study reported, not specific to this receptor: Most expanded thyroid clonotypes (frequency above 0.001) were also detected in blood, suggesting blood repertoires may reflect thyroid immune responses. Sample size was not statistically predetermined, and investigators were not blinded to group allocation. In validation, the model predicted progression to ophthalmopathy a median of around six months before onset, with about 64% sensitivity and roughly 77% specificity. Ophthalmopathy was separated from stable hyperthyroidism by a 13 V-J signature model, with 85% to 90% sensitivity and about 81% specificity obtained in cross-validation and 80%/75% obtained in testing.

Stable Graves' hyperthyroidism was defined as no progression to ophthalmopathy during 18 months of follow-up. The hyperthyroidism patients were between 18 and 65 years old and newly diagnosed, with a disease duration of less than 2 months. Any patient with an uncontrolled infection, another autoimmune disease, pregnancy or lactation was excluded. Diagnoses were established on the basis of clinical symptoms, serum thyroxine and TRAb, thyroid ultrasound, and orbital computed tomography. Total RNA was extracted using Trizol reagent, and RNA quality was assessed on an Agilent 2100 Bioanalyzer. The table lists this clonotype with many counts. No cognate antigen has been identified for it. Base qualities are not at hand, and no much larger clone is one base apart. The CDR3 sequence holds 16 residues, the cysteine and phenylalanine included. The entry retains the CDR3 DNA only, 48 bases that are in frame from base 1. V is pared back by 8 bases and J by 0 bases, with 14 bases lying between the germline termini. Reading the germline V gene gives CDR1 MNHEY and CDR2 SVGAGI.

TCR beta CDR3 regions were amplified from RNA transcripts. The TCR CDR3 was subjected to a first round of RT-PCR using the HTBI primer set and the Qiagen OneStep RT-PCR kit. Libraries were constructed in a second round of multiplex PCR, after which size selection and purification were performed. Libraries were sequenced paired-end with 100 bp reads on an Illumina HiSeq2000. Processing in the source paper ran as follows. Raw data were processed with SOAPnuke, discarding reads with adapters, uncalled bases, mean Phred below 15, or no exact constant-primer or identifier match. COPE v1.2.5 was used to merge the high-quality paired reads, and each unique nucleotide sequence was defined as a clonotype. MiTCR v1.1 was used to align the clonotypes against IMGT TRBV, TRBD and TRBJ reference segments. Analysis was restricted to V-J combinations with a frequency above 0.0001, which covered over 98% of repertoires. The TCS score was defined as the ratio of F50 (clonal expansion) to E x V (chaos), calculated using BLOSUM62-based TCRdist between CDR3 peptides within each V-J. Welch's t-statistics and random forest reduced 500 to 650 V-J features to fewer than 15, which were used in a naive Bayes classifier (R e1071). The Morisita-Horn index was used to measure how similar the thyroid and blood repertoires were. The raw public reads went through TCRdb reprocessing: fastp at Q25, MiXCR clone calling, in-frame beta chains kept. One record per CDR3 amino acid sequence lists the most common genes and DNA. TCRdb, not the original authors, processed these V and J calls. Across this sample there are 500,000 to 600,000 distinct CDR3 sequences, with approximately 44% seen only once. Together, the top ten hold about 8.3% of the sample.

Sequencing was done on a sample of peripheral blood or thyroid tissue (not recorded which). The rearrangement combines TRBV6-5 with TRBJ2-6; the D segment could be TRBD2, given 5 matching bases. The source is a young woman with Graves' hyperthyroidism. The CDR3 here reads CASGRDSFSGANVLTF. The DNA reads as follows: TGTGCCAGCGGCCGGGATTCTTTCTCTGGGGCCAACGTCCTGACTTTC.